Following are 5 T cell receptor beta chains from one sample sequenced in a study of CD8 T cells in ankylosing spondylitis. TCRdb re-called the 5' RACE reads with MiXCR, one entry per CDR3 protein. The sample has approximately 45,000 distinct CDR3 sequences; under 4.5% are singletons. Specimen: blood, either unsorted or a sorted T cell fraction (not recorded which). The receptors shown here come from a female donor with ankylosing spondylitis or in good health (not recorded which).

This clonotype has ten or more counts. This rearrangement joins TRBV9 to TRBJ2-5; the match to TRBD2 covers 10 bases. The CDR3 has 15 amino acids. The germline CDR1 and CDR2 sequences are SGDLS and YYNGEE. Unmatched junction bases numbered 5, after V lost 4 bases and J lost 2 bases. The CDR3 sequence is CASSYLAGEQETQYF. CDR3 DNA: TGTGCCAGCAGCTACCTAGCGGGGGAGCAAGAGACCCAGTACTTC.

This clonotype appeared many times. The chain uses TRBV9 and TRBJ2-1, with TRBD1 as a possible D gene (5 bases). This CDR3 comprises 17 residues. Trimming took off 3 bases at V and 0 bases at J, with 16 bases between the two ends. Germline V gene lookup returns CDR1 SGDLS and CDR2 YYNGEE. As DNA, the CDR3 is TGTGCCAGCAGCGCCCCCGCAGGGCCTGGCTCCTACAATGAGCAGTTCTTC. As protein: CASSAPAGPGSYNEQFF.

This clonotype appeared many times. The chain joins TRBV9 to TRBJ2-5, with 10 bases that match TRBD1. V was pared by 2 bases and J by 4 bases, with 5 bases of the junction left unmatched. The germline CDR1 and CDR2 sequences are SGDLS and YYNGEE. The CDR3 sequence is 15 residues long. The CDR3 protein is CASSVGDRGRETQYF. The CDR3 bases are TGTGCCAGCAGCGTGGGAGACAGGGGGCGAGAGACCCAGTACTTC.

The table lists this clonotype with many counts. The gene calls are TRBV9 and TRBJ2-1; 9 positions agree with TRBD2. Trimming took 0 bases from V and 6 from J; bases not matched to a gene: 4. The CDR3 consists of 15 residues. Per germline, CDR1 SGDLS and CDR2 YYNGEE. The CDR3 region is CASSVAVAGVNEQFF. CDR3 coding DNA: TGTGCCAGCAGCGTAGCGGTAGCGGGGGTCAATGAGCAGTTCTTC.

This clonotype was seen at least ten times. The chain joins TRBV9 to TRBJ2-3; D unresolved. V was pared by 0 bases and J by 9 bases, with 11 bases between. Germline CDR1 is SGDLS and CDR2 is YYNGEE. The CDR3 has 13 residues. The CDR3 bases are TGTGCCAGCAGCGTAGTATCCCCCGGCACGCAGTATTTT. This sequence encodes CASSVVSPGTQYF.